This entry describes one TCR beta chain. Its specificity is unknown. Together with a sample-barcoded 5' primer, a J-beta primer mix was included in a second PCR lasting about 6 to 11 cycles. Every cDNA molecule bore a tag from a template-switch adaptor containing 12 random nucleotides. TCRdb reprocessed the 5' RACE reads with MiXCR, giving one entry per CDR3 protein. The data hold 1.5 million or so distinct CDR3 sequences, with 40% to 50% observed a single time. Isolated per sample were at least 7 million PBMCs. This CDR3 comprises 14 residues. The V and J ends lost 0 bases and 7 bases respectively, with 12 bases between them. Germline assignment: CDR1 MGHRA and CDR2 YSYEKL. The sample is drawn from a study of blood T cells in healthy people across ages. In the study overall: Template-switching capture recovered about one barcoded beta molecule per two T cells. Study-wide results and caveats: Donors of long life had a larger count of naive CD4+ cells and greater diversity than aged donors.

This receptor was identified in a woman aged 18-35 years in good health. What was sequenced was blood. The chain links TRBV4-1 to TRBJ2-5; D is perhaps TRBD2 (6 bases). Here the CDR3 DNA reads TGCGCCAGCAGCCAAGATCGGGGGAGGAGGACCCAGTACTTC. It specifies CASSQDRGRRTQYF.